The sequence of this T cell receptor (beta chain) was determined in a study of blood T cell repertoires in COVID-19. Study summary: Acute and convalescent COVID-19 specimens originated in the United States, Italy and Spain. Sample material is recorded as cDNA or gDNA derived from T cells, B-cell-depleted T cells, or PBMCs.

This clone came up once. Per the original methods: Scientists estimated how many nucleated cells there were by amplifying reference gene primers. Here immunoSEQ multiplex PCR was the method, and the copy in TCRdb shows in-frame clones only, minus some. The DNA was the basis for D and trimming; V, J and clone size are from that table. The table has about 240,000 clones, about 89% seen once; the top ten hold over 4%. The V end lost 6 bases, the J end lost 0 bases, and 12 bases lay between the germline ends. Germline V gives CDR1 LNHDA, CDR2 SQIVND (reference sequence). This CDR3 is built from 15 residues.

Sequenced input: PBMCs or T cells enriched from blood (not recorded which). The chain links TRBV19 to TRBJ1-3, with D possibly being TRBD1 (6 bases). This clonotype was sampled from a woman aged 30 to 39 who had recovered from COVID-19. Here the CDR3 DNA reads TGTGCCAGTAGCTCGAAGGGGGTCTCTGGAAACACCATATATTTT. This codes for CASSSKGVSGNTIYF.